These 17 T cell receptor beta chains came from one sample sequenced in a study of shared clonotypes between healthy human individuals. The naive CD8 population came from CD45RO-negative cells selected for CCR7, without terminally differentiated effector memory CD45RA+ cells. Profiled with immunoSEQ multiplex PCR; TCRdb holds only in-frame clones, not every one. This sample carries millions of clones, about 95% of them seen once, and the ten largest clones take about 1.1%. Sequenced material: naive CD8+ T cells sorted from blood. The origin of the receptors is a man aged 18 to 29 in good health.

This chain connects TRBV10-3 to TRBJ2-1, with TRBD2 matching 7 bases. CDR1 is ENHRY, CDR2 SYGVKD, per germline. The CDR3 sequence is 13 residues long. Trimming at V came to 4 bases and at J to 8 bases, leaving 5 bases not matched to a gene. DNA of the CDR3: TGTGCCATCAGTGGACTAGCAGCAGATGAGCAGTTCTTC. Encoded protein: CAISGLAADEQFF.

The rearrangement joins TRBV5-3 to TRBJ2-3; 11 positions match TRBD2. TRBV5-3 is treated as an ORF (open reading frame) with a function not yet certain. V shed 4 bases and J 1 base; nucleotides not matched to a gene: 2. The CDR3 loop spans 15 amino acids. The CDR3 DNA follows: TGTGCCAGAAGCGGGGGACTAGCGGGCACAGATACGCAGTATTTT. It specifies CARSGGLAGTDTQYF.

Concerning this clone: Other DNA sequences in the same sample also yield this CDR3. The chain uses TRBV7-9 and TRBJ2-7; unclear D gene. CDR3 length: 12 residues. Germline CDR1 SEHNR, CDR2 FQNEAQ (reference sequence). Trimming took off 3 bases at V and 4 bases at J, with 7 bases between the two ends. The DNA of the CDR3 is TGTGCCAGCAGCTTTGGAGAGTACGAGCAGTACTTC. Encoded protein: CASSFGEYEQYF.

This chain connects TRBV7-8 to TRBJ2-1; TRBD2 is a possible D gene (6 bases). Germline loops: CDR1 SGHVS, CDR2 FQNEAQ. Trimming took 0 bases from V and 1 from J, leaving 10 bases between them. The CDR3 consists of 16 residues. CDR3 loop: CASSLASGPSYNEQFF. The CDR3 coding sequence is TGTGCCAGCAGCTTAGCGAGCGGGCCTTCCTACAATGAGCAGTTCTTC.

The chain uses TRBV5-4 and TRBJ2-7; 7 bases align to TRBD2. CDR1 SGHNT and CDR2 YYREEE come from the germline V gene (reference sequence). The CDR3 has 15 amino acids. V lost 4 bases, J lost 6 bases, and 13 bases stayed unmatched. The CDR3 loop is CASSPATSLLAEQYF. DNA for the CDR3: TGTGCCAGCAGCCCCGCGACTAGCCTCCTTGCCGAGCAGTACTTC.

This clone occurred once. CDR3 in DNA: TGTGCCAGCTTCGGGGGAATCGGGTCACCTAACTATGGCTACACCTTC. Translated, it gives CASFGGIGSPNYGYTF. The J gene is TRBJ1-2, the V gene TRBV27; a possible D gene is TRBD1 (5 bases). The V end was cut by 8 bases, the J end by 0 bases, with 19 bases between. In germline, CDR1 is MNHEY, CDR2 SMNVEV (reference sequence). The CDR3 contains 16 residues.

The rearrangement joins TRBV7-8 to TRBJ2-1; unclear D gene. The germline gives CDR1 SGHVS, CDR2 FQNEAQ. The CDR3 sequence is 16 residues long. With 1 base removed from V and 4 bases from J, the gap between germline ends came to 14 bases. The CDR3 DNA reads TGTGCCAGCAGCTTAGGTTTCGGCGGCCAATACAATGAGCAGTTCTTC. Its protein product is CASSLGFGGQYNEQFF.

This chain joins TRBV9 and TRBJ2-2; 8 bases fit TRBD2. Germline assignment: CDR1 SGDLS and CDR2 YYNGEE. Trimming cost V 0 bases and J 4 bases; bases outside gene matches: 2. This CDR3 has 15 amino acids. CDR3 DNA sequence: TGTGCCAGCAGCGTAGGGGGACTAGTCACCGGGGAGCTGTTTTTT. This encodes CASSVGGLVTGELFF.

In DNA, the CDR3 is TGTGCCAGCAGCTTAATTGGCGGGAGGGCCGGATTTAATGAGCAGTTCTTC. Residues: CASSLIGGRAGFNEQFF. The chain uses TRBV7-2 and TRBJ2-1, with 9 bases aligning to TRBD2. Germline lookup yields CDR1 SGHTA and CDR2 FQGNSA. V was clipped by 2 bases and J by 7 bases; unmatched bases: 12. The CDR3 extends over 17 amino acids.

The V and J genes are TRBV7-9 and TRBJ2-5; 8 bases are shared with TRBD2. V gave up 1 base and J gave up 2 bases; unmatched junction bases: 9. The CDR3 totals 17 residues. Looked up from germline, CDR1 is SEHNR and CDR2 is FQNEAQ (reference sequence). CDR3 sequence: CASSLVGAGGEQETQYF. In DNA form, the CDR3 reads TGTGCCAGCAGCTTAGTCGGTGCGGGAGGCGAACAAGAGACCCAGTACTTC.

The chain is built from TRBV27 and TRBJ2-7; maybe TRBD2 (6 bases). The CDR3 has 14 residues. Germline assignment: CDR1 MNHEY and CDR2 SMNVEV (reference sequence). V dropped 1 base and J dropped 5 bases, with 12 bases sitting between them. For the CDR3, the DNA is TGTGCCAGCAGTTTATTGGCGGGGCCGAACGAGCAGTACTTC. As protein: CASSLLAGPNEQYF.

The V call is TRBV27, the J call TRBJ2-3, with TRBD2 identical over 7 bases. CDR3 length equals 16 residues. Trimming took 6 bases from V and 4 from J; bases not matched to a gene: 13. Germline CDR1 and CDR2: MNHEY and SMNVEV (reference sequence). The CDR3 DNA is TGTGCCAGCAGCCCCTCGGCGGGAGAGAGGCCAGATACGCAGTATTTT. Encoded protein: CASSPSAGERPDTQYF.

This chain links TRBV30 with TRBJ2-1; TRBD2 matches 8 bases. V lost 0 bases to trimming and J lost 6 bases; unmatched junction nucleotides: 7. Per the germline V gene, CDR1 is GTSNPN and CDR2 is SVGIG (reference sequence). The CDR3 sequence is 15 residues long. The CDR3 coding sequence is TGTGCCTGGAGTGTACCAGCGGGGGCGCTCAATGAGCAGTTCTTC. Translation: CAWSVPAGALNEQFF.

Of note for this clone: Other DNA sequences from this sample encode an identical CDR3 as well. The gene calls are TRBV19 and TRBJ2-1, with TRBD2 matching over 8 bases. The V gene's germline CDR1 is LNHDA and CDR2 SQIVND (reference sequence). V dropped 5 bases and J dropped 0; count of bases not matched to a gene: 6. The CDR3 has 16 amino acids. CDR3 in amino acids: CASSLLAGSSYNEQFF. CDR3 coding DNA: TGTGCCAGTAGTCTCTTAGCGGGAAGCTCCTACAATGAGCAGTTCTTC.

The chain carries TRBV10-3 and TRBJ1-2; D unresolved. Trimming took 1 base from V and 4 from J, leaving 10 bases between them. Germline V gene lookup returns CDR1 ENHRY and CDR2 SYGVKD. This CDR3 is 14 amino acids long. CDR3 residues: CAISEWGEAYGYTF. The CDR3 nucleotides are TGTGCCATCAGTGAGTGGGGTGAAGCCTATGGCTACACCTTC.

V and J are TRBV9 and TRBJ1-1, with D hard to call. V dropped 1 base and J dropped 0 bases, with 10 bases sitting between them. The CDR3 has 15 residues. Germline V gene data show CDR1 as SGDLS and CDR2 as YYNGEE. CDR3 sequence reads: CASSVNPRLNTEAFF. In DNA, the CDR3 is TGTGCCAGCAGCGTAAATCCGAGATTGAACACTGAAGCTTTCTTT.

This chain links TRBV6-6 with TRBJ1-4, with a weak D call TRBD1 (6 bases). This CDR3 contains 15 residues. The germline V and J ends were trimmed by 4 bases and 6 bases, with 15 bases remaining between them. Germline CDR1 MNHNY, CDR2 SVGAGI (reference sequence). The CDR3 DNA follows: TGTGCCAGCAGTTCTATGACAGGAGGGGATGAAAAACTGTTTTTT. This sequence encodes CASSSMTGGDEKLFF.